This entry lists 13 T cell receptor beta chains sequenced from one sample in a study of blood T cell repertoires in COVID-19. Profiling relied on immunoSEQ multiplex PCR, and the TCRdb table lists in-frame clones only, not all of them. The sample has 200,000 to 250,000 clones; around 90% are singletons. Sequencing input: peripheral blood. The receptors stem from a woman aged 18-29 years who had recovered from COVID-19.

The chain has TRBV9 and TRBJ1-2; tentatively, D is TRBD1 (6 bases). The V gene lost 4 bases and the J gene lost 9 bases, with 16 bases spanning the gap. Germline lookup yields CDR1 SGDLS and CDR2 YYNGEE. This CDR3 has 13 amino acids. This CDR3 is CASSPHPTGRYTF. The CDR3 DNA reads TGTGCCAGCAGCCCACACCCGACAGGCCGCTACACCTTC.

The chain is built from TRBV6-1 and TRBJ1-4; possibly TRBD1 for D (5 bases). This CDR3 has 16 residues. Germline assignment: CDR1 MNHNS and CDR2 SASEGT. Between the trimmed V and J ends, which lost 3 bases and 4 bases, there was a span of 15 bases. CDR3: CASSDSDSSGNEKLFF. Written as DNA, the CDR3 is TGTGCCAGCAGTGATTCCGACAGTAGCGGTAATGAAAAACTGTTTTTT.

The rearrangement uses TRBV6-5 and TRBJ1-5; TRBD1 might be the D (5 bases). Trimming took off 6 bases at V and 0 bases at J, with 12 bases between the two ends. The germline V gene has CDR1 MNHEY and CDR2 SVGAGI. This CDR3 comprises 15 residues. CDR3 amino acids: CASSPSGNSNQPQHF. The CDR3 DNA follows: TGTGCCAGCAGCCCATCAGGGAATAGCAATCAGCCCCAGCATTTT.

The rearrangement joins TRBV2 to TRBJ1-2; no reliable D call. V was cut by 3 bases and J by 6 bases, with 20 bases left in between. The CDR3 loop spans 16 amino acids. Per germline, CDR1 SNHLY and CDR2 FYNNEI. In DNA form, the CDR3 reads TGTGCCAGCAGTGACCACCTTCTCGGGGAGACGGATGGCTACACCTTC. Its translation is CASSDHLLGETDGYTF.

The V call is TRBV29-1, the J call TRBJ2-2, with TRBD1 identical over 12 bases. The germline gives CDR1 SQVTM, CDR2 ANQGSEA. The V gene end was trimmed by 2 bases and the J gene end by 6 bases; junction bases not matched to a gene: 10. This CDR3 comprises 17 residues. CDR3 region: CSVEKIYGTGGPGELFF. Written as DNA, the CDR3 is TGCAGCGTTGAAAAAATATACGGGACAGGGGGCCCCGGGGAGCTGTTTTTT.

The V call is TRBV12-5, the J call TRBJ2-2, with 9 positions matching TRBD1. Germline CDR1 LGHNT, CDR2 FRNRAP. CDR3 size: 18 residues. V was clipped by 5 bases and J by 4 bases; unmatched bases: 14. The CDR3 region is CASGPGLGTGSRTGELFF. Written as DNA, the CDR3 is TGTGCTAGTGGTCCCGGTCTCGGGACAGGGAGTCGCACCGGGGAGCTGTTTTTT.

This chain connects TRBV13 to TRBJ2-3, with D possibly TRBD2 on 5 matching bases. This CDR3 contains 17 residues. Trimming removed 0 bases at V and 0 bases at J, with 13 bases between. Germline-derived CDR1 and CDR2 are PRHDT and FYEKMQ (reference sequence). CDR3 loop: CASSLGGAESSTDTQYF. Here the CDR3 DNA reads TGTGCCAGCAGCTTAGGAGGAGCGGAGAGTAGCACAGATACGCAGTATTTT.

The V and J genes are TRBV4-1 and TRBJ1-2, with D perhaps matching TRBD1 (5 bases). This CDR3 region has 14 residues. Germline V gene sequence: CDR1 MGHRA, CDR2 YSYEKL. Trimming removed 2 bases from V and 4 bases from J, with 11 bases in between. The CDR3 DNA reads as TGCGCCAGCAGCCAACCACAGGTACTCTATGGCTACACCTTC. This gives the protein CASSQPQVLYGYTF.

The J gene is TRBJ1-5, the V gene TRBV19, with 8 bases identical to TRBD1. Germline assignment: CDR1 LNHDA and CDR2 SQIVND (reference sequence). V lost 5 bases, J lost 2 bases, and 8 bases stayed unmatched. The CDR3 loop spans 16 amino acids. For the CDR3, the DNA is TGTGCCAGTAGTCCCCAACGACAGGGGCGCAATCAGCCCCAGCATTTT. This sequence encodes CASSPQRQGRNQPQHF.

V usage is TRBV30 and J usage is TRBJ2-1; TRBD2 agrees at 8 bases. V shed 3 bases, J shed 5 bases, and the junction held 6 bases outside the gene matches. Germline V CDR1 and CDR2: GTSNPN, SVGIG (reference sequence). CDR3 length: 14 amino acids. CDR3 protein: CAWSSGSGHNEQFF. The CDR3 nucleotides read TGTGCCTGGAGCAGCGGGAGCGGCCACAATGAGCAGTTCTTC.

The CDR3 DNA is TGCGCCAGCAGAGACGAGGGACAGGGTGGCACAGATACGCAGTATTTT. Translation: CASRDEGQGGTDTQYF. V gene TRBV4-3 combines with J gene TRBJ2-3; TRBD1 matches at 9 bases. Germline values: CDR1 LGHNA, CDR2 YSLEER. The CDR3 runs to 16 residues. V shed 6 bases and J 1 base; nucleotides not matched to a gene: 8.

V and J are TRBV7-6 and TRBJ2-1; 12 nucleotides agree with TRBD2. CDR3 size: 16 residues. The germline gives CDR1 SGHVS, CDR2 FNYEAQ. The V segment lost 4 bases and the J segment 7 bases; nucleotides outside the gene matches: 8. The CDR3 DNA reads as TGTGCCAGCAGCTCCCGGGACGGACTAGCGGGGAATGAGCAGTTCTTC. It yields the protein CASSSRDGLAGNEQFF.

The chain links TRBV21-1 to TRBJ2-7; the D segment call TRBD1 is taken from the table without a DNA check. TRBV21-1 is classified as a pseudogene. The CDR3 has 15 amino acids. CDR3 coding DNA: TGTGCCAGCAGCCCGGGGAGACAGGGGCACTACGAGCAGTACTTC. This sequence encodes CASSPGRQGHYEQYF.